Below, 25 T cell receptor beta chains from the same sample are listed, as sequenced in a study of blood T cells in healthy people across ages. Primed by a sample-barcoded 5' primer and a J-beta primer mix, a second PCR proceeded for 7 to 11 cycles. From the 5' RACE reads, TCRdb called clonotypes with MiXCR, one entry per CDR3 protein. The sample carries 1.2 million to 1.5 million distinct CDR3 sequences, 40% to 50% recorded once. The specimen sequenced was blood. The origin of the receptors is a woman younger than 35 in good health.

This clonotype has just a few counts. This chain connects TRBV20-1 to TRBJ1-6; 7 bases match TRBD1. Germline CDR1 DFQATT, CDR2 SNEGSKA (reference sequence). CDR3 size: 19 residues. After removal of 6 bases from V and 0 bases from J, the junction contained 17 bases not matched to a gene. The CDR3 nucleotides read TGCAGTGCCCCCGGGGGCGGGACAGACAGAAGCTCCTATAATTCACCCCTCCACTTT. This sequence encodes CSAPGGGTDRSSYNSPLHF.

This clonotype was recorded at least ten times. This chain uses TRBV7-2 with TRBJ2-1; D is uncertain. This CDR3 has 14 residues. CDR1 is SGHTA, CDR2 FQGNSA, per germline. V gave up 2 bases and J gave up 2 bases, with 7 bases separating them. The CDR3 DNA reads as TGTGCCAGCAGCTTACGACCCACCTACAATGAGCAGTTCTTC. The encoded protein is CASSLRPTYNEQFF.

This clonotype was recorded many times. The rearrangement joins TRBV29-1 to TRBJ2-1; D unresolved. V lost 5 bases and J lost 10, with 15 bases in between. The CDR3 totals 12 residues. CDR1 SQVTM and CDR2 ANQGSEA come from the germline V gene. In DNA form, the CDR3 reads TGCAGCGTTTGGTCAGGTGGGATCGAGCAGTTCTTC. It encodes CSVWSGGIEQFF.

Regarding this clonotype: One end of the junction varies from germline; a read error may be responsible. V is TRBV7-4 and J is TRBJ2-7; 7 positions match TRBD2. The CDR3 extends over 16 amino acids. CDR1 is SGHVT and CDR2 is SQSDAQ in the germline V gene. The CDR3 DNA follows: TGTGCCGGCAGCTTCTTCCCCCCGGGGGGATCCTACGAGCAGTACTTC. Amino acid sequence: CAGSFFPPGGSYEQYF.

This clonotype showed up just once. Germline is not matched at one junction end, which may reflect a read error. J is TRBJ2-1 and V is TRBV5-1; 7 bases are shared with TRBD2. This CDR3 is built from 16 residues. The germline V gene has CDR1 SGHRS and CDR2 YFSETQ. CDR3 DNA sequence: TGCGCCAGCAGCTTAGGATCTAGCGGATCCTACAATGGGCAGTTCTTC. This codes for CASSLGSSGSYNGQFF.

The rearrangement links TRBV21-1 to TRBJ2-7. TRBV21-1 is shown as a pseudogene. The CDR3 covers 10 residues. CDR3 protein: CAPRHHAQYF. CDR3 nucleotides: TGTGCCCCCCGTCACCACGCGCAGTACTTC.

This clonotype was picked up one time. V is TRBV9 and J is TRBJ1-4; TRBD1 is a possible D gene (5 bases). Germline loops: CDR1 SGDLS, CDR2 YYNGEE. The V end was cut by 0 bases, the J end by 7 bases, with 13 bases between. This CDR3 is 15 amino acids long. The CDR3 bases are TGTGCCAGCAGCGTAGGGGGGGGTTTCGGTGAAAAACTGTTTTTT. Translating gives CASSVGGGFGEKLFF.

This clonotype has only a few counts. This chain uses TRBV4-1 with TRBJ2-1; 11 bases map to TRBD2. The ends lost 0 bases at V and 1 base at J; junction bases unmatched: 11. The CDR3 spans 20 residues. Germline values: CDR1 MGHRA, CDR2 YSYEKL. CDR3 in amino acids: CASSQEDETGLAESYNEQFF. CDR3 nucleotides: TGCGCCAGCAGCCAAGAAGACGAAACGGGACTAGCGGAGTCCTACAATGAGCAGTTCTTC.

The chain employs TRBV7-2 and TRBJ1-2; perhaps TRBD1 as D (6 bases). This CDR3 is 14 amino acids long. Per the germline V gene, CDR1 is SGHTA and CDR2 is FQGNSA. The CDR3 nucleotides are TGTGCGTTAAATCCGGGAAGGGGGGTTTATGGCTACACCTTC. This sequence encodes CALNPGRGVYGYTF.

J is TRBJ2-6 and V is TRBV4-2; D is perhaps TRBD1 (5 bases). CDR1 is LGHNA and CDR2 is YNFKEQ in the germline V gene. The V gene lost 0 bases and the J gene lost 0 bases, with 15 bases spanning the gap. The CDR3 has 19 residues. The CDR3 protein is CASSQDFQGLDSGANVLTF. The CDR3 DNA sequence: TGTGCCAGCAGCCAAGATTTTCAGGGATTAGACTCTGGGGCCAACGTCCTGACTTTC.

This clonotype was counted many times. The chain combines TRBV29-1 with TRBJ2-5; D not certain. This CDR3 spans 12 amino acids. The germline V and J ends were trimmed by 6 bases and 5 bases, with 13 bases remaining between them. CDR1 SQVTM and CDR2 ANQGSEA come from the germline V gene. The CDR3 bases are TGCAGCGTCGATGGCCGTGGGGAGACCCAGTACTTC. This gives the protein CSVDGRGETQYF.

There are a few counts of this clonotype. The rearrangement links TRBV27 to TRBJ2-4; 10 nucleotides match TRBD1. The DNA matches TRBJ2-7 better at its end, which makes the J call doubtful. The length of the CDR3 is 15 residues. Germline loops: CDR1 MNHEY, CDR2 SMNVEV (reference sequence). The CDR3 region is CASSFVGQGIYEQYF. CDR3 bases: TGTGCCAGCAGTTTTGTGGGACAGGGGATCTACGAGCAGTACTTC.

This clonotype has only a few counts. The rearrangement links TRBV28 to TRBJ2-5; D is ambiguous. V was trimmed by 1 base and J by 7 bases, leaving 16 bases between them. The length of the CDR3 is 15 residues. CDR1 is MDHEN, CDR2 SYDVKM, per germline. CDR3 nucleotides: TGTGCCAGCAGTTTATTTATCACAGCTCAGCGGACCCAGTACTTC. Translating it yields CASSLFITAQRTQYF.

This chain links TRBV30 with TRBJ1-6; D unresolved. The germline V gene encodes CDR1 GTSNPN and CDR2 SVGIG (reference sequence). The V end was cut by 6 bases, the J end by 9 bases, with 12 bases between. This CDR3 is 12 amino acids long. The CDR3 nucleotides read TGTGCCTGTATACCGGGGATTTCACCCCTCCACTTT. Encoded protein: CACIPGISPLHF. The full variable domain, rest sourced from reference TRBV30 and TRBJ1-6, is SQTIHQWPATLVQPVGSPLSLECTVEGTSNPNLYWYRQAAGRGLQLLFYSVGIGQISSEVPQNLSASRPQDRQFILSSKKLLLSDSGFYLCACIPGISPLHFGNGTRLTVT.

The chain joins TRBV6-1 to TRBJ2-7; D is unclear. Germline CDR1 is MNHNS and CDR2 is SASEGT. The V end was cut by 5 bases, the J end by 3 bases, with 17 bases between. The CDR3 consists of 15 residues. CDR3: CASSKTLEMYYEQYF. Here the CDR3 DNA reads TGTGCCAGCAGTAAAACCTTGGAGATGTACTACGAGCAGTACTTC.

V and J are TRBV12-3 or TRBV12-4 and TRBJ2-7, with a tentative D call TRBD1 (5 bases). V was trimmed by 1 base and J by 2 bases, leaving 18 bases between them. This CDR3 region has 17 residues. In DNA form, the CDR3 reads TGTGCCAGCAGTTTAGGCCAGGGCGATCCCCTAACCTACGAGCAGTACTTC. It is translated as CASSLGQGDPLTYEQYF.

The gene calls are TRBV18 and TRBJ2-4; the D gene is possibly TRBD2 (6 bases). The V end was cut by 4 bases, the J end by 1 base, with 11 bases between. The CDR3 sequence is 15 residues long. Germline lookup yields CDR1 KGHSH and CDR2 LQKENI. CDR3 sequence: CASSRGAGAKNIQYF. The CDR3 DNA is TGTGCCAGCTCACGAGGGGCGGGGGCCAAAAACATTCAGTACTTC.

This clonotype was seen a few times. The CDR3 spells CASSPQARSSYEQYF. CDR3 sequence (DNA): TGTGCCAGCAGTCCCCAGGCTAGATCCTCCTACGAGCAGTACTTC. The chain carries TRBV5-6 and TRBJ2-7, with D unclear. CDR3 length equals 15 residues. V was trimmed by 5 bases and J by 0 bases, leaving 15 bases between them. CDR1 is SGHDT and CDR2 is YYEEEE in the germline V gene. The full variable domain, rest sourced from reference TRBV5-6 and TRBJ2-7, is DAGVTQSPTHLIKTRGQQVTLRCSPKSGHDTVSWYQQALGQGPQFIFQYYEEEERQRGNFPDRFSGHQFPNYSSELNVNALLLGDSALYLCASSPQARSSYEQYFGPGTRLTVT.

This clonotype was recorded a few times. This chain joins TRBV5-1 and TRBJ1-5, with 8 positions matching TRBD1. There are 17 residues in the CDR3. V was clipped by 6 bases and J by 1 base; unmatched bases: 12. The germline gives CDR1 SGHRS, CDR2 YFSETQ. The CDR3, as DNA: TGCGCCAGCACCCGAATAAGAAACAGGGGGAGCAATCAGCCCCAGCATTTT. Its translation: CASTRIRNRGSNQPQHF.

This clonotype was seen a handful of times. V usage is TRBV20-1 and J usage is TRBJ2-4; D possibly corresponds to TRBD2 (5 bases). The length of the CDR3 is 17 residues. The V gene lost 0 bases and the J gene lost 0 bases, with 15 bases spanning the gap. The germline CDR1 and CDR2 sequences are DFQATT and SNEGSKA (reference sequence). The CDR3 here is CSARETGIVIAKNIQYF. CDR3 bases: TGCAGTGCTAGAGAAACCGGGATCGTAATAGCCAAAAACATTCAGTACTTC.

The gene calls are TRBV6-5 and TRBJ2-7; 9 positions agree with TRBD1. The ends lost 5 bases at V and 7 bases at J; junction bases unmatched: 12. The CDR3 is 15 amino acids. Germline V gene sequence: CDR1 MNHEY, CDR2 SVGAGI. CDR3 region: CASSPPHRGPSEQYF. The CDR3, as DNA: TGTGCCAGCAGTCCCCCACACAGGGGGCCGAGTGAGCAGTACTTC.

This clonotype was seen ten or more times. This rearrangement joins TRBV3-1 to TRBJ1-2; D might be TRBD1 (5 bases). Germline loops: CDR1 LGHDT, CDR2 YNNKEL (reference sequence). This CDR3 comprises 13 residues. V was pared by 2 bases and J by 8 bases, with 12 bases between. The DNA of the CDR3 is TGTGCCAGCAGCCAATCGAGGGGATGGGGCTACACCTTC. Amino acids: CASSQSRGWGYTF.

This clonotype was found a few times. The chain joins TRBV4-1 to TRBJ2-1; D ambiguous. The DNA end favors TRBJ2-7, so the J call may be wrong. The germline V gene has CDR1 MGHRA and CDR2 YSYEKL. The CDR3 runs 15 residues. CDR3 DNA: TGCGCCAGCAGCCACCCTGGCGCGTCCTACAATGAGCAGTACTTC. Protein product: CASSHPGASYNEQYF.

This clonotype was seen ten or more times. The J gene is TRBJ2-1, the V gene TRBV3-1; possible D gene TRBD2, 6 bases. V was trimmed by 2 bases and J by 7 bases, leaving 9 bases between them. The CDR3 is 13 amino acids. Germline-derived CDR1 and CDR2 are LGHDT and YNNKEL (reference sequence). The CDR3 is CASSQNAGNEQFF. CDR3 sequence (DNA): TGTGCCAGCAGCCAAAACGCGGGGAATGAGCAGTTCTTC.

V gene TRBV20-1 combines with J gene TRBJ2-3; 7 bases agree with TRBD2. Germline V gene lookup returns CDR1 DFQATT and CDR2 SNEGSKA (reference sequence). The V segment lost 6 bases and the J segment 3 bases; nucleotides outside the gene matches: 9. There are 14 residues in the CDR3. The CDR3, as DNA: TGCAGTGCCTGGGGAGGGAGTGGAACAGATACGCAGTATTTT. Translated, it gives CSAWGGSGTDTQYF.